This T cell receptor beta chain is drawn from a study of T cells after yellow fever vaccination. Overall study findings and caveats: Contamination of FACS-sorted repertoires by abundant clonotypes from the bulk population could occur.

One entry per CDR3 protein, called by TCRdb with MiXCR from the 5' RACE reads. The sample yields 100,000 to 150,000 distinct CDR3 sequences, over 8% seen once. This clonotype has a handful of counts. Its antigen remains unidentified. Trimming took 7 bases from V and 3 from J; bases not matched to a gene: 10. This CDR3 contains 16 residues. The V gene's germline CDR1 is LNHDA and CDR2 SQIVND (reference sequence). The V call is TRBV19, the J call TRBJ1-5; TRBD1 aligns across 9 bases. The source material was CD8+ T cells sorted from PBMCs, sampled on the day of the yellow fever booster vaccination. The receptor was derived from a man younger than 35 who received the YFV17D yellow fever vaccine. The CDR3 DNA reads as TGTGCCAGTACCCCCGACCGGGACAGGGTCAATCAGCCCCAGCATTTT. This codes for CASTPDRDRVNQPQHF.